The following is a T cell receptor beta chain sequence with its context. The antigen is not known. The length of the CDR3 is 14 residues. Germline V gene lookup returns CDR1 SGHNT and CDR2 YYREEE (reference sequence). The V segment lost 4 bases and the J segment 10 bases; nucleotides outside the gene matches: 9. The data stem from a study of OX40 agonist ivuxolimab in advanced cancers. Generated by immunoSEQ multiplex PCR, the TCRdb table keeps only in-frame clones and is missing some. The data contain roughly 71,000 clones, around 84% of them singletons. Findings of the study overall: Blood T cells, both CD4+ and CD8+, expanded clonally by week 6 at 0.1 to 3.0 mg/kg. Partial responders receiving 0.1-3.0 mg/kg showed among the lowest clonal expansion.

The genes are TRBV5-4 and TRBJ2-1; 9 nucleotides align to TRBD2. The receptor was isolated from an adult with an advanced solid tumor such as melanoma, head and neck, liver or kidney cancer. Sequenced here: CD4+ or CD8+ T cells sorted from blood, sampled in a trial of the OX40 agonist ivuxolimab. The CDR3 bases are TGTGCCAGCAGCCTCCCGCTAGCGGGAAAAGAGCAGTTCTTC. It translates to CASSLPLAGKEQFF.